This T cell receptor (beta chain) was identified during a study of T cells after yellow fever vaccination. Background on the study: Low-cell-number fractions were prepared with SMART-Seq v4 Ultra Low Input.

This CDR3 comprises 14 residues. Looked up from germline, CDR1 is SQVTM and CDR2 is ANQGSEA. Trimming cost V 4 bases and J 1 base, with 10 bases left between them. The TCR cDNA carried a universal primer site and UMIs from 5'RACE template switching. MiXCR, run by TCRdb on the 5' RACE reads, gives a single entry per CDR3 protein. This sample has roughly 30,000 distinct CDR3 sequences, with roughly 6.1% found just once. This clonotype was seen many times. The chain uses TRBV29-1 and TRBJ2-2, with D perhaps TRBD1 or TRBD2 (5 bases each). The clonotype comes from a man aged 25 to 40 who received the YFV17D yellow fever vaccine. Sequencing was performed on PBMCs, either bulk or a sorted T-cell subset (CD4+, CD8+, memory, or dextramer-sorted; not recorded which), taken on the day of the yellow fever booster vaccination. CDR3 residues: CSVGEGLNTGELFF. The CDR3 nucleotides read TGCAGCGTTGGTGAGGGGTTGAACACCGGGGAGCTGTTTTTT.